These 5 T cell receptor beta chains came from one sample sequenced in a study of cytomegalovirus exposure and HLA in healthy donors. In the PCR, 60 Vbeta and 13 Jbeta primers were used. Only in-frame clones appear in the TCRdb table, and some are missing; sequencing was by immunoSEQ multiplex PCR. The sample contains around 140,000 clones, about 81% of which appear only once. Sequencing used PBMCs. Receptor source: a man aged 30 to 45 in good health and CMV-seronegative.

This chain uses TRBV5-1 with TRBJ2-5, with D perhaps matching TRBD2 (7 bases). CDR3 length: 14 residues. CDR1 and CDR2 from the germline V gene are SGHRS and YFSETQ. Trimming took 4 bases from V and 3 from J, leaving 13 bases between them. CDR3 residues: CASSTGTTEETQYF. CDR3 DNA sequence: TGCGCCAGCAGCACAGGGACTACGGAAGAGACCCAGTACTTC.

The rearrangement joins TRBV11-2 to TRBJ2-1, with 11 positions matching TRBD2. Germline values: CDR1 SGHAT, CDR2 FQNNGV. CDR3 length: 17 residues. The V segment lost 7 bases and the J segment 10 bases; nucleotides outside the gene matches: 18. The CDR3 nucleotides are TGTGCCAGCATCCTATCGTGGGGACTAGCGGTCCCGGGGGAGCAGTTCTTC. Translated, it gives CASILSWGLAVPGEQFF. The full variable domain, its missing parts supplied by reference TRBV11-2 and TRBJ2-1, is EAGVAQSPRYKIIEKRQSVAFWCNPISGHATLYWYQQILGQGPKLLIQFQNNGVVDDSQLPKDRFSAERLKGVDSTLKIQPAKLEDSAVYLCASILSWGLAVPGEQFFGPGTRLTVL.

The chain employs TRBV29-1 and TRBJ1-1, with TRBD1 identical over 8 bases. Germline V gene lookup returns CDR1 SQVTM and CDR2 ANQGSEA. CDR3 size: 13 residues. V was pared by 6 bases and J by 4 bases, with 7 bases of the junction left unmatched. The CDR3 DNA reads as TGCAGCGTCCCGACAGGGGTTTCCACTGAAGCTTTCTTT. It codes for CSVPTGVSTEAFF.

CDR3 bases: TGTGCCAGCAGCCGAGGCGGGGGTTATTCACCCCTCCACTTT. Encoded protein: CASSRGGGYSPLHF. This chain joins TRBV7-9 and TRBJ1-6; the D gene is possibly TRBD1 (5 bases). The germline V gene encodes CDR1 SEHNR and CDR2 FQNEAQ (reference sequence). V lost 5 bases to trimming and J lost 8 bases, with 13 bases between them. This CDR3 spans 14 amino acids.

The sample holds one count of this clone. V and J are TRBV19 and TRBJ2-3; D is ambiguous. This CDR3 comprises 14 residues. Germline CDR1 and CDR2: LNHDA and SQIVND (reference sequence). The V end was cut by 0 bases, the J end by 1 base, with 5 bases between. CDR3 in amino acids: CASSIEGRTDTQYF. The CDR3 DNA sequence: TGTGCCAGTAGTATAGAGGGCCGCACAGATACGCAGTATTTT.